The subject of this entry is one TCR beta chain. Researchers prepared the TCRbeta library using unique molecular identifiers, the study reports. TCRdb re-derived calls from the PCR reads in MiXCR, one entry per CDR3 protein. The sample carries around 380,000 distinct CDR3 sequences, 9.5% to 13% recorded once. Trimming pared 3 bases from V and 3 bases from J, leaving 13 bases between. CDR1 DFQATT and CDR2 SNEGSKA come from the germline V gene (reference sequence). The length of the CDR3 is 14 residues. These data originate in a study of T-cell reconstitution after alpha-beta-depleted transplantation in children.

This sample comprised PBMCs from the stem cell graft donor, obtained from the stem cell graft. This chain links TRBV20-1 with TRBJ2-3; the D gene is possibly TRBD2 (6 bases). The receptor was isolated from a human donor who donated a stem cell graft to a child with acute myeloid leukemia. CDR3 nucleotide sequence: TGCAGTGCTAGTTGGGACGGAGGGACAGATACGCAGTATTTT. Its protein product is CSASWDGGTDTQYF.